Presented here are 23 T cell receptor beta chains from one specimen sequenced in a study of cytomegalovirus exposure and HLA in healthy donors. The protocol was immunoSEQ multiplex PCR, while the TCRdb copy is restricted to in-frame clones and leaves out a portion. Of 75,000 to 90,000 clones in the sample, 90% to 96% were seen once. Material for sequencing was PBMCs. The receptors stem from a man in his late teens or twenties in good health and CMV-seropositive.

In its sample, this clone was seen once. The rearrangement uses TRBV5-1 and TRBJ2-7; 10 bases agree with TRBD2. Per germline, CDR1 SGHRS and CDR2 YFSETQ. This CDR3 region has 16 residues. The V segment lost 4 bases and the J segment 1 base; nucleotides outside the gene matches: 8. CDR3: CASSGSLAGVSYEQYF. The DNA for the CDR3 is TGCGCCAGCAGCGGGTCCCTAGCGGGAGTATCCTACGAGCAGTACTTC.

This clone was seen once. The chain carries TRBV6-1 and TRBJ2-7; D remains unclear. Looked up from germline, CDR1 is MNHNS and CDR2 is SASEGT. Between the trimmed V and J ends, which lost 2 bases and 11 bases, there was a span of 25 bases. The CDR3 is 16 residues long. The CDR3 is CASSELSPLVDFVEYF. The CDR3 DNA sequence: TGTGCCAGCAGTGAACTTAGCCCCTTAGTCGATTTTGTGGAGTACTTC.

The chain employs TRBV9 and TRBJ2-2, with D unclear. Germline CDR1 is SGDLS and CDR2 is YYNGEE. The CDR3 runs to 14 residues. Trimming took 2 bases from V and 0 from J, leaving 5 bases between them. In DNA, the CDR3 is TGTGCCAGCAGCGTGAGCCCGAACACCGGGGAGCTGTTTTTT. Translated: CASSVSPNTGELFF.

The V gene is TRBV19, the J gene TRBJ2-7; TRBD2 matches 7 bases. The germline V gene has CDR1 LNHDA and CDR2 SQIVND (reference sequence). The CDR3 runs to 17 residues. V was clipped by 1 base and J by 1 base; unmatched bases: 10. The DNA of the CDR3 is TGTGCCAGTAGTATAGCTTCGGGGAGGGACCTATCCTACGAGCAGTACTTC. This codes for CASSIASGRDLSYEQYF.

The genes are TRBV2 and TRBJ1-5; weak D call: TRBD1 (5 bases). CDR1 is SNHLY, CDR2 FYNNEI, per germline. Trimming shortened V by 0 bases and J by 5 bases, and 14 bases separated the two germline ends. The CDR3 totals 16 residues. In DNA, the CDR3 is TGTGCCAGCAGTGAAGCGCTTCGGGGGGTGGATCAGCCCCAGCATTTT. Residues: CASSEALRGVDQPQHF.

The J gene is TRBJ2-1, the V gene TRBV2; TRBD2 matches at 10 bases. The CDR3 sequence is 14 residues long. The J segment lost 4 bases and the V segment lost 11 bases, leaving 8 bases of the junction unmatched. In germline, CDR1 is SNHLY, CDR2 FYNNEI. DNA for the CDR3: TGTGCCGGCCGGACTAGCGGAGGGTACAATGAGCAGTTCTTC. This sequence encodes CAGRTSGGYNEQFF. Supplemented by reference TRBV2 and TRBJ2-1, the full variable domain reads EPEVTQTPSHQVTQMGQEVILRCVPISNHLYFYWYRQILGQKVEFLVSFYNNEISEKSEIFDDQFSVERPDGSNFTLKIRSTKLEDSAMYFCAGRTSGGYNEQFFGPGTRLTVL.

This clone has a single count. V gene TRBV27 combines with J gene TRBJ2-1; D possibly corresponds to TRBD2 (5 bases). From germline, CDR1 is MNHEY and CDR2 SMNVEV (reference sequence). The CDR3 runs to 13 residues. V was pared by 4 bases and J by 8 bases, with 12 bases between. The CDR3 nucleotides read TGTGCCAGCAGTTCCACTAGAGCCGATGAGCAGTTCTTC. It translates to CASSSTRADEQFF.

The chain employs TRBV5-4 and TRBJ1-2; D unresolved. Trimming stripped 4 bases from V and 0 bases from J, with 13 bases between. The germline gives CDR1 SGHNT, CDR2 YYREEE (reference sequence). This CDR3 comprises 15 residues. CDR3 protein: CASSPVLSPNYGYTF. CDR3 nucleotide sequence: TGTGCCAGCAGCCCTGTACTCTCTCCTAACTATGGCTACACCTTC. Together with reference TRBV5-4 and TRBJ1-2, the CDR3 gives the full variable domain: ETGVTQSPTHLIKTRGQQVTLRCSSQSGHNTVSWYQQALGQGPQFIFQYYREEENGRGNFPPRFSGLQFPNYSSELNVNALELDDSALYLCASSPVLSPNYGYTFGSGTRLTVV.

The chain joins TRBV11-2 to TRBJ1-2, with D possibly matching TRBD1 (5 bases). CDR1 is SGHAT, CDR2 FQNNGV, per germline. V lost 3 bases and J lost 4, with 9 bases in between. This CDR3 spans 13 amino acids. In DNA, the CDR3 is TGTGCCAGCAGCTTCGGCCAGGGCTATGGCTACACCTTC. Translating gives CASSFGQGYGYTF.

The CDR3: CAWSGGGSPREQYF. The CDR3 DNA is TGTGCCTGGTCCGGGGGGGGCTCCCCCAGGGAGCAGTACTTC. The chain couples TRBV30 to TRBJ2-7; 8 bases are a match to TRBD2. The CDR3 covers 14 residues. Germline assignment: CDR1 GTSNPN and CDR2 SVGIG (reference sequence). V lost 5 bases to trimming and J lost 7 bases; unmatched junction nucleotides: 13.

This chain connects TRBV30 to TRBJ2-1, with 9 bases lining up with TRBD2. The CDR3 extends over 15 amino acids. Germline V gene lookup returns CDR1 GTSNPN and CDR2 SVGIG (reference sequence). Losses at the gene ends were 1 base for V and 3 bases for J; bases not matched to a gene: 4. The CDR3 nucleotides are TGTGCCTGGAGTGCCGGGACTAGCATCTACAATGAGCAGTTCTTC. Translation: CAWSAGTSIYNEQFF.

V is TRBV12-2 and J is TRBJ2-1; the D call in the table, TRBD1, was not verified against the DNA. TRBV12-2 is a pseudogene locus. The CDR3 is 16 amino acids. CDR3 nucleotides: TGTGCAAGTCGCTTACAGGGACAGGGGAACTTCCATGAGCAGTTCTTC. Amino acid sequence: CASRLQGQGNFHEQFF.

The V gene is TRBV4-1, the J gene TRBJ2-7; D gene ambiguous. This CDR3 region has 13 residues. V gave up 2 bases and J gave up 4 bases, with 9 bases separating them. Germline CDR1 reads MGHRA; CDR2 reads YSYEKL. CDR3 coding DNA: TGCGCCAGCAGCCAACTCAACTCGTACGAGCAGTACTTC. Translating gives CASSQLNSYEQYF.

This chain joins TRBV27 and TRBJ1-3; TRBD1 aligns across 7 bases. V lost 6 bases to trimming and J lost 3 bases; unmatched junction nucleotides: 5. This CDR3 spans 14 amino acids. Germline V gives CDR1 MNHEY, CDR2 SMNVEV (reference sequence). CDR3 DNA: TGTGCCAGCAGCGACAGGGTTTTTGGAAACACCATATATTTT. It yields the protein CASSDRVFGNTIYF.

This rearrangement joins TRBV7-9 to TRBJ2-7, with D perhaps matching TRBD1 (5 bases). The CDR3 loop spans 14 amino acids. CDR1 and CDR2 from the germline V gene are SEHNR and FQNEAQ (reference sequence). The ends were cut back, 5 bases at V and 6 bases at J, with 17 bases in the middle. The CDR3 region is CASSLRPTATEQYF. The CDR3 DNA reads TGTGCCAGCAGCCTCCGCCCGACAGCTACCGAGCAGTACTTC.

This chain connects TRBV19 to TRBJ1-1, with 8 nucleotides matching TRBD1. CDR3 length: 13 amino acids. V gave up 6 bases and J gave up 5 bases; unmatched junction bases: 5. Germline V lookup: CDR1 LNHDA, CDR2 SQIVND (reference sequence). In DNA form, the CDR3 reads TGTGCCAGTAGCAGCAGGGGGCCAACTGAAGCTTTCTTT. Residues: CASSSRGPTEAFF.

The chain joins TRBV20-1 to TRBJ2-7; weak D call: TRBD2 (6 bases). CDR1 is DFQATT, CDR2 SNEGSKA, per germline (reference sequence). V was clipped by 5 bases and J by 6 bases, with 11 bases between them. The CDR3 contains 11 residues. CDR3 amino acids: CSASRGGEQYF. As DNA, the CDR3 is TGCAGTGCTTCGAGGGGAGGCGAGCAGTACTTC.

J is TRBJ2-7 and V is TRBV13; 7 nucleotides match TRBD1. The CDR3 consists of 14 residues. The J segment lost 6 bases and the V segment lost 3 bases, leaving 8 bases of the junction unmatched. Germline V gene data show CDR1 as PRHDT and CDR2 as FYEKMQ (reference sequence). The CDR3 DNA reads as TGTGCCAGCAGCTTCCGACAGGGAAACGCCGAGCAGTACTTC. Its protein is CASSFRQGNAEQYF.

The chain has TRBV11-2 and TRBJ1-2, with 7 bases fitting TRBD1. Germline V gene data show CDR1 as SGHAT and CDR2 as FQNNGV. This CDR3 has 14 residues. J was trimmed by 3 bases and V by 6 bases; bases with no gene match: 7. The CDR3 DNA reads as TGTGCCAGCAGGCTAACAGGGGACCACTATGGCTACACCTTC. It codes for CASRLTGDHYGYTF. The full variable domain, with the rest looked up from reference TRBV11-2 and TRBJ1-2, is EAGVAQSPRYKIIEKRQSVAFWCNPISGHATLYWYQQILGQGPKLLIQFQNNGVVDDSQLPKDRFSAERLKGVDSTLKIQPAKLEDSAVYLCASRLTGDHYGYTFGSGTRLTVV.

The chain combines TRBV30 with TRBJ2-1, with 7 bases aligning to TRBD1. J was trimmed by 1 base and V by 3 bases; bases with no gene match: 9. This CDR3 contains 16 residues. Looked up from germline, CDR1 is GTSNPN and CDR2 is SVGIG (reference sequence). The CDR3 DNA follows: TGTGCCTGGAGGCCCTCAAACAGGGGATCCTACAATGAGCAGTTCTTC. This codes for CAWRPSNRGSYNEQFF. The variable domain in full, completed from reference TRBV30 and TRBJ2-1, reads SQTIHQWPATLVQPVGSPLSLECTVEGTSNPNLYWYRQAAGRGLQLLFYSVGIGQISSEVPQNLSASRPQDRQFILSSKKLLLSDSGFYLCAWRPSNRGSYNEQFFGPGTRLTVL.

V and J are TRBV2 and TRBJ2-2; tentatively, D is TRBD2 (6 bases). V gave up 6 bases and J gave up 8 bases, with 16 bases separating them. This CDR3 is 14 amino acids long. Per germline, CDR1 SNHLY and CDR2 FYNNEI. CDR3 bases: TGTGCCAGCAGCGGGCGGGGCCCAGCAGGGGAGCTGTTTTTT. It translates to CASSGRGPAGELFF. The full variable domain, completed using reference TRBV2 and TRBJ2-2, is EPEVTQTPSHQVTQMGQEVILRCVPISNHLYFYWYRQILGQKVEFLVSFYNNEISEKSEIFDDQFSVERPDGSNFTLKIRSTKLEDSAMYFCASSGRGPAGELFFGEGSRLTVL.

The sample holds one count of this clone. The chain has TRBV7-2 and TRBJ1-5; D remains ambiguous. Between the trimmed V and J ends, which lost 5 bases and 2 bases, there was a span of 10 bases. The CDR3 loop spans 14 amino acids. Germline values: CDR1 SGHTA, CDR2 FQGNSA. The CDR3 DNA sequence: TGTGCCAGCAGCGCTAATTTGGGCAATCAGCCCCAGCATTTT. The encoded protein is CASSANLGNQPQHF.

J is TRBJ1-2 and V is TRBV29-1, with D uncertain. Trimming stripped 3 bases from V and 8 bases from J, with 7 bases between. The CDR3 is 10 residues long. Per germline, CDR1 SQVTM and CDR2 ANQGSEA. Written as DNA, the CDR3 is TGCAGCGTTGATATCGCGGGCTACACCTTC. It translates to CSVDIAGYTF.